Below are 17 T cell receptor beta chains sequenced from a single sample in a study of T cell responses to AZD1222 COVID-19 vaccine. TCRdb keeps only in-frame clones here, not all; method: immunoSEQ multiplex PCR. Of fewer than 120,000 clones in the sample, around 89% were seen once. Sample: peripheral blood, taken on day 0 of AZD1222 vaccination. Receptors originate from an adult in good health.

The V gene is TRBV25-1, the J gene TRBJ1-5; D may be TRBD1 (6 bases). Trimming cost V 1 base and J 4 bases, with 8 bases left between them. The V gene's germline CDR1 is MGHDK and CDR2 SYGVNS. This CDR3 comprises 14 residues. CDR3 in DNA: TGTGCCAGCAGTGAATGGGGGCAGAATCAGCCCCAGCATTTT. Protein: CASSEWGQNQPQHF.

The chain employs TRBV2 and TRBJ2-7; D could derive from TRBD1 or TRBD2 (5 bases each). The CDR3 runs 14 residues. CDR1 and CDR2 (germline): SNHLY, FYNNEI. Trimming took 5 bases from V and 0 from J, leaving 11 bases between them. The CDR3 reads CASSWDVSSYEQYF. The CDR3 DNA sequence: TGTGCCAGCAGTTGGGACGTGAGCTCCTACGAGCAGTACTTC.

This chain joins TRBV4-1 and TRBJ2-7, with TRBD1 identical over 10 bases. This CDR3 has 15 amino acids. V lost 7 bases to trimming and J lost 1 base; unmatched junction nucleotides: 7. Germline CDR1 MGHRA, CDR2 YSYEKL. In DNA form, the CDR3 reads TGCGCCAGCAACTGGCGGACAGGGGGATCCTACGAGCAGTACTTC. Amino acid sequence: CASNWRTGGSYEQYF.

The gene calls are TRBV27 and TRBJ1-5, with TRBD1 as a possible D gene (5 bases). This CDR3 is 15 amino acids long. From germline, CDR1 is MNHEY and CDR2 SMNVEV (reference sequence). V was pared by 4 bases and J by 0 bases, with 10 bases between. CDR3 sequence (DNA): TGTGCCAGCAGTTCGGGACTGACTAGCAATCAGCCCCAGCATTTT. Protein product: CASSSGLTSNQPQHF.

The gene calls are TRBV7-7 and TRBJ2-1, with a weak D call TRBD1 (6 bases). Germline assignment: CDR1 SSHAT and CDR2 FNYEAQ (reference sequence). V lost 5 bases and J lost 5, with 16 bases in between. The CDR3 sequence is 15 residues long. CDR3 DNA sequence: TGTGCCAGCAGCGCCGGACAGACGGTTAACAATGAGCAGTTCTTC. It specifies CASSAGQTVNNEQFF.

This chain connects TRBV7-6 to TRBJ1-4; possibly TRBD1 for D (5 bases). V lost 5 bases to trimming and J lost 0 bases, with 13 bases between them. The CDR3 extends over 16 amino acids. Germline lookup yields CDR1 SGHVS and CDR2 FNYEAQ. The CDR3 protein is CASSPRTRPTNEKLFF. The CDR3 DNA sequence: TGTGCCAGCAGCCCCCGGACACGACCAACTAATGAAAAACTGTTTTTT.

This clone was seen more than once but under ten times. The V call is TRBV6-1, the J call TRBJ2-7; 9 bases agree with TRBD1. The V segment lost 2 bases and the J segment 6 bases; nucleotides outside the gene matches: 11. The germline gives CDR1 MNHNS, CDR2 SASEGT. CDR3 length: 16 amino acids. The DNA of the CDR3 is TGTGCCAGCAGTGAACATTATGGACAGGGGTACGGCGAGCAGTACTTC. Amino acids: CASSEHYGQGYGEQYF.

The chain employs TRBV10-2 and TRBJ1-4; D gene ambiguous. Germline lookup yields CDR1 WSHSY and CDR2 SAAADI. Trimming cost V 3 bases and J 9 bases, with 17 bases left between them. The CDR3 has 15 amino acids. In DNA form, the CDR3 reads TGCGCCAGCAGTGACGTGGGGTGGCGAGTGAAAAAACTGTTTTTT. Its protein is CASSDVGWRVKKLFF.

This clone has only one observation. The rearrangement uses TRBV4-2 and TRBJ2-6; D might be TRBD2 (5 bases). The CDR3 sequence is 16 residues long. V was cut by 5 bases and J by 1 base, with 12 bases left in between. Germline loops: CDR1 LGHNA, CDR2 YNFKEQ. CDR3 coding DNA: TGTGCCAGCAGCGAGACTACGGGGTCTGGGGCCAACGTCCTGACTTTC. The encoded protein is CASSETTGSGANVLTF.

The gene calls are TRBV27 and TRBJ2-7; 7 bases map to TRBD1. CDR3 length equals 14 residues. After removal of 2 bases from V and 2 bases from J, the junction contained 3 bases not matched to a gene. Germline CDR1 MNHEY, CDR2 SMNVEV (reference sequence). The chain's CDR3 is CASSLTQGPYEQYF. The CDR3 nucleotides read TGTGCCAGCAGTTTAACACAGGGGCCCTACGAGCAGTACTTC.

This clone has a handful of counts. This sequence joins TRBV4-1 and TRBJ1-5; D unresolved. V lost 4 bases to trimming and J lost 1 base, with 20 bases between them. Per germline, CDR1 MGHRA and CDR2 YSYEKL. The CDR3 contains 18 residues. CDR3 sequence (DNA): TGCGCCAGCAGCCCCCGGGATCCCGGGATAGTAAGCAATCAGCCCCAGCATTTT. Its protein is CASSPRDPGIVSNQPQHF.

The rearrangement uses TRBV25-1 and TRBJ2-2, with 8 nucleotides matching TRBD1. The CDR3 covers 15 residues. V lost 4 bases to trimming and J lost 8 bases; unmatched junction nucleotides: 9. The germline V gene encodes CDR1 MGHDK and CDR2 SYGVNS. This chain's CDR3 is CASSAQDRVSGELFF. CDR3 in DNA: TGTGCCAGCAGTGCCCAGGACAGGGTATCTGGGGAGCTGTTTTTT.

As for this clone: The same CDR3 also results from other DNA sequences found in this sample. The rearrangement uses TRBV7-6 and TRBJ2-5; D is unresolved. Germline V gives CDR1 SGHVS, CDR2 FNYEAQ. This CDR3 has 11 amino acids. The V end lost 3 bases, the J end lost 1 base, and 0 bases lay between the germline ends. The CDR3 DNA reads TGTGCCAGCAGCTTCCAAGAGACCCAGTACTTC. The encoded protein is CASSFQETQYF.

V is TRBV5-5 and J is TRBJ1-5, with D possibly being TRBD1 (6 bases). The CDR3 consists of 15 residues. The V end was cut by 3 bases, the J end by 5 bases, with 15 bases between. Looked up from germline, CDR1 is SGHKS and CDR2 is YYEKEE (reference sequence). CDR3 DNA sequence: TGTGCCAGCAGCTCTAGTGCCAGGGGAGATCAGCCCCAGCATTTT. Its protein product is CASSSSARGDQPQHF.

The chain has TRBV9 and TRBJ2-1; 11 bases are shared with TRBD1. The ends lost 0 bases at V and 4 bases at J; junction bases unmatched: 3. CDR3 length equals 16 residues. Germline CDR1 is SGDLS and CDR2 is YYNGEE. As DNA, the CDR3 is TGTGCCAGCAGCGTAGCTGGGACAGGGGGTTACAATGAGCAGTTCTTC. This sequence encodes CASSVAGTGGYNEQFF.

The chain uses TRBV3-1 (or the pseudogene TRBV3-2) and TRBJ1-2; D is unresolved. CDR3 length equals 14 residues. Germline-derived CDR1 and CDR2 are LGHDT and YNNKEL (reference sequence). V was clipped by 3 bases and J by 6 bases, with 14 bases between them. CDR3 in DNA: TGTGCCAGCAGCCAGAACACTGGATTTGATGGCTACACCTTC. Translating gives CASSQNTGFDGYTF.

The chain couples TRBV19 to TRBJ1-6, with a possible D match to TRBD1 (5 bases). V lost 11 bases to trimming and J lost 10 bases, with 15 bases between them. The CDR3 spans 12 residues. Germline values: CDR1 LNHDA, CDR2 SQIVND (reference sequence). The CDR3 region is CAGGARGSPLHF. DNA of the CDR3: TGTGCCGGCGGGGCACGAGGCTCACCCCTCCACTTT. Based on the CDR3 plus reference TRBV19 and TRBJ1-6, the full variable domain is DGGITQSPKYLFRKEGQNVTLSCEQNLNHDAMYWYRQDPGQGLRLIYYSQIVNDFQKGDIAEGYSVSREKKESFPLTVTSAQKNPTAFYLCAGGARGSPLHFGNGTRLTVT.